This T cell receptor (beta chain) was found in a study of T cell responses to AZD1222 COVID-19 vaccine. Study observations and caveats: Regions left unmutated in variants are reportedly the target of nearly half of spike-specific TCRs. Without day 14 samples, only post-peak T cell repertoires were studied. At baseline, just 5 or 6 AZD1222 recipients tested seropositive.

V was shortened by 0 bases and J by 5 bases, with 4 bases between the two germline ends. From germline, CDR1 is SGHRS and CDR2 YFSETQ. The CDR3 is made up of 12 amino acids. Comment on this clone: The antigen remains undetermined.

Using immunoSEQ multiplex PCR, the repertoire was profiled, and TCRdb retains in-frame clones only, with some absent. The table includes some 120,000 clones, approximately 83% detected once. The chain has TRBV5-1 and TRBJ2-3; no firm D call. Sequencing was performed on peripheral blood, taken on day 0 of AZD1222 vaccination. This clonotype originated in an adult in good health. The CDR3 coding sequence is TGCGCCAGCAGCTTGGAGGTAGATACGCAGTATTTT. Translated, it gives CASSLEVDTQYF.